Following are 5 T cell receptor beta chains from one sample sequenced in a study of T cell responses to AZD1222 COVID-19 vaccine. Sequenced by immunoSEQ multiplex PCR; TCRdb stores in-frame clones only, minus some. Among approximately 180,000 clones, 80% to 95% were seen once, and the ten largest hold around 9.3%. The input for sequencing was peripheral blood, taken on day 0 of AZD1222 vaccination. Receptors were obtained from an adult in good health.

The V gene is TRBV27, the J gene TRBJ2-5; D may be TRBD1 (5 bases). The V end was cut by 3 bases, the J end by 4 bases, with 12 bases between. Germline CDR1 reads MNHEY; CDR2 reads SMNVEV (reference sequence). This CDR3 comprises 14 residues. The CDR3 protein is CASSFRVAVETQYF. Here the CDR3 DNA reads TGTGCCAGCAGTTTCAGGGTGGCGGTAGAGACCCAGTACTTC.

CDR3 nucleotide sequence: TGTGCCTGCTCTTCCGGGACAGGGATTGCTTTCTTT. Translated: CACSSGTGIAFF. The chain employs TRBV12-3 or TRBV12-4 and TRBJ1-1; TRBD1 agrees at 9 bases. The CDR3 extends over 12 amino acids. J was trimmed by 11 bases and V by 11 bases; bases with no gene match: 12.

The V gene is TRBV3-1 (or the pseudogene TRBV3-2), the J gene TRBJ2-1, with D unresolved. V was pared by 2 bases and J by 0 bases, with 5 bases between. CDR1 is LGHDT and CDR2 is YNNKEL in the germline V gene (reference sequence). The CDR3 has 14 amino acids. The CDR3 DNA reads as TGTGCCAGCAGCCAACAGAGCTCCTACAATGAGCAGTTCTTC. This encodes CASSQQSSYNEQFF.

The chain is built from TRBV5-6 and TRBJ1-5, with D unclear. CDR1 SGHDT and CDR2 YYEEEE come from the germline V gene. This CDR3 region has 12 residues. V shed 2 bases and J shed 4 bases, with 4 bases lying between them. The CDR3 reads CASSFRNQPQHF. CDR3 nucleotides: TGTGCCAGCAGCTTCCGAAATCAGCCCCAGCATTTT.

The chain employs TRBV27 and TRBJ1-5; no clear D gene. Germline loops: CDR1 MNHEY, CDR2 SMNVEV (reference sequence). CDR3 length: 14 amino acids. The V end lost 3 bases, the J end lost 5 bases, and 11 bases lay between the germline ends. In DNA form, the CDR3 reads TGTGCCAGCAGTTTTCTGGGTGCTTATCAGCCCCAGCATTTT. This sequence encodes CASSFLGAYQPQHF.